The 30 T cell receptor beta chains below were found in one sample sequenced in a study of T cell changes during pregnancy in multiple sclerosis. Measured with immunoSEQ multiplex PCR; TCRdb has only the in-frame clones, and not every one. The repertoire has tens of thousands of clones, approximately 92% of them found once; the top ten carry 2% to 2.5%. The starting material was peripheral blood, obtained in the third trimester of pregnancy. Receptor source: a female donor with multiple sclerosis, enrolled in a pregnancy study.

The chain employs TRBV10-3 and TRBJ2-7, with D possibly matching TRBD2 (6 bases). CDR3 length: 15 residues. V was cut by 0 bases and J by 4 bases, with 13 bases left in between. CDR1 is ENHRY and CDR2 is SYGVKD in the germline V gene. The CDR3 DNA follows: TGTGCCATCAGTGAGTCCCGGGAGCCGGTATACGAGCAGTACTTC. This translates into CAISESREPVYEQYF.

This chain uses TRBV5-6 with TRBJ2-5, with a tentative D call TRBD2 (5 bases). Trimming shortened V by 2 bases and J by 4 bases, and 9 bases separated the two germline ends. This CDR3 is built from 13 residues. Germline lookup yields CDR1 SGHDT and CDR2 YYEEEE. The CDR3 nucleotides read TGTGCCAGCAGCTTTTCGGGGAGAGAGACCCAGTACTTC. Translating gives CASSFSGRETQYF.

The chain links TRBV4-2 to TRBJ2-2, with 14 bases identical to TRBD2. The CDR3 sequence is 20 residues long. V dropped 4 bases and J dropped 0; count of bases not matched to a gene: 10. Germline CDR1 reads LGHNA; CDR2 reads YNFKEQ. The CDR3 region has the DNA TGTGCCAGCAGCCCGAGCCTGACTAGCGGGAGGGTAACGAACACCGGGGAGCTGTTTTTT. It codes for CASSPSLTSGRVTNTGELFF.

This CDR3 is CASSLRGNTDTQYF. The CDR3 nucleotides read TGTGCCAGCAGTTTACGGGGAAACACAGATACGCAGTATTTT. The chain recombines TRBV27 with TRBJ2-3; TRBD2 might be the D (5 bases). CDR1 and CDR2 from the germline V gene are MNHEY and SMNVEV (reference sequence). Trimming stripped 2 bases from V and 2 bases from J, with 8 bases between. This CDR3 comprises 14 residues.

The chain is built from TRBV7-2 and TRBJ2-4; 9 nucleotides match TRBD1. V lost 5 bases and J lost 1; bases outside the gene matches: 6. The CDR3 extends over 16 amino acids. The germline gives CDR1 SGHTA, CDR2 FQGNSA. CDR3 DNA: TGTGCCAGCAGCGAGGACAGGGGTATGGCCAAAAACATTCAGTACTTC. Protein sequence: CASSEDRGMAKNIQYF.

CDR3 sequence reads: CASSIDREHYGYTF. In DNA form, the CDR3 reads TGTGCCAGCAGTATTGACAGGGAACACTATGGCTACACCTTC. The V call is TRBV7-9, the J call TRBJ1-2; 7 bases agree with TRBD1. J lost 3 bases, V lost 6 bases, and 7 bases had no gene match. This CDR3 region has 14 residues. Germline V gives CDR1 SEHNR, CDR2 FQNEAQ (reference sequence).

This chain links TRBV15 with TRBJ1-4, with a tentative D call TRBD1 (5 bases). Trimming shortened V by 1 base and J by 8 bases, and 14 bases separated the two germline ends. Germline-derived CDR1 and CDR2 are LNHNV and YYDKDF (reference sequence). The CDR3 is 15 residues long. CDR3 nucleotides: TGTGCCACCAGCAGAGTCCGCGGGGGAGGGGAAAAACTGTTTTTT. This translates into CATSRVRGGGEKLFF.

J is TRBJ2-7 and V is TRBV27; 9 positions agree with TRBD1. The ends lost 5 bases at V and 5 bases at J; junction bases unmatched: 7. CDR1 and CDR2 (germline): MNHEY, SMNVEV (reference sequence). The CDR3 length is 14 residues. CDR3 nucleotides: TGTGCCAGCAGTACCCGGGACAGGGAGGACGAGCAGTACTTC. It specifies CASSTRDREDEQYF.

The chain recombines TRBV19 with TRBJ2-5; the match to TRBD1 covers 8 bases. The germline V gene has CDR1 LNHDA and CDR2 SQIVND (reference sequence). CDR3 length equals 15 residues. V gave up 6 bases and J gave up 1 base; unmatched junction bases: 7. The CDR3 sequence: CASRSDRGLQETQYF. The CDR3, as DNA: TGTGCCAGTAGATCCGACAGGGGACTCCAAGAGACCCAGTACTTC.

The chain recombines TRBV19 with TRBJ2-2, with 8 bases lining up with TRBD1. The junction had 5 bases not matched to a gene; V was cut back by 1 base and J by 4 bases. The CDR3 spans 16 residues. Germline assignment: CDR1 LNHDA and CDR2 SQIVND (reference sequence). The CDR3, as DNA: TGTGCCAGTAGTATAGTGCCAGGGGGCCTCACCGGGGAGCTGTTTTTT. It specifies CASSIVPGGLTGELFF.

The chain is built from TRBV6-4 and TRBJ2-1, with D possibly matching TRBD1 (5 bases). The CDR3 contains 15 residues. The V end lost 6 bases, the J end lost 0 bases, and 12 bases lay between the germline ends. Per the germline V gene, CDR1 is MRHNA and CDR2 is SNTAGT. The CDR3 nucleotides read TGTGCCAGCAGACCAGGGCCGAGCTCCTACAATGAGCAGTTCTTC. Translated: CASRPGPSSYNEQFF.

The chain combines TRBV5-5 with TRBJ2-7, with TRBD2 identical over 10 bases. The CDR3 covers 15 residues. The germline CDR1 and CDR2 sequences are SGHKS and YYEKEE (reference sequence). The trim removed 4 bases at V and 6 bases at J, leaving 10 bases unmatched. CDR3 sequence reads: CASSHPTSGYREQYF. CDR3 DNA sequence: TGTGCCAGCAGCCACCCGACTAGCGGGTATCGCGAGCAGTACTTC.

The chain uses TRBV5-4 and TRBJ2-7; 11 bases line up with TRBD2. The CDR3 has 15 residues. CDR1 is SGHNT, CDR2 YYREEE, per germline (reference sequence). Trimming took 4 bases from V and 3 from J; bases not matched to a gene: 6. Here the CDR3 reads CASSLSGRADYEQYF. The DNA of the CDR3 is TGTGCCAGCAGCCTTAGCGGGAGGGCCGACTACGAGCAGTACTTC.

This clone was seen just once. The CDR3: CASSYLIAGSDETQYF. The CDR3 bases are TGTGCCAGCAGTTACTTAATAGCGGGATCAGACGAGACCCAGTACTTC. The chain couples TRBV6-5 to TRBJ2-5, with 8 bases lining up with TRBD2. This CDR3 contains 16 residues. The trim removed 1 base at V and 5 bases at J, leaving 9 bases unmatched. CDR1 is MNHEY and CDR2 is SVGAGI in the germline V gene.

The chain links TRBV7-2 to TRBJ2-7; D is undetermined. V gave up 1 base and J gave up 1 base, with 8 bases separating them. The CDR3 contains 14 residues. Germline V CDR1 and CDR2: SGHTA, FQGNSA. CDR3 loop: CASSLGVESYEQYF. CDR3 in DNA: TGTGCCAGCAGCTTAGGTGTAGAATCCTACGAGCAGTACTTC.

The genes are TRBV2 and TRBJ2-1; 10 nucleotides agree with TRBD1. CDR3 size: 15 residues. Germline CDR1 and CDR2: SNHLY and FYNNEI. With 0 bases clipped from V and 4 bases from J, the junction kept 0 bases outside the gene matches. This CDR3 reads CASSEAGQGYNEQFF. CDR3 sequence (DNA): TGTGCCAGCAGTGAAGCGGGACAGGGGTACAATGAGCAGTTCTTC.

This clone came up once. The CDR3 here is CASSLAGDAGELFF. The CDR3 DNA sequence: TGTGCCAGCAGCTTAGCGGGAGACGCCGGGGAGCTGTTTTTT. J is TRBJ2-2 and V is TRBV7-6, with D maybe TRBD2 (5 bases). This CDR3 has 14 amino acids. The V end lost 0 bases, the J end lost 6 bases, and 8 bases lay between the germline ends. The germline CDR1 and CDR2 sequences are SGHVS and FNYEAQ.

The CDR3 region is CASSIGREGLRDEQFF. CDR3 nucleotide sequence: TGTGCCAGTAGTATCGGTCGGGAGGGGCTCAGAGATGAGCAGTTCTTC. The chain links TRBV19 to TRBJ2-1; 8 bases align to TRBD2. CDR1 LNHDA and CDR2 SQIVND come from the germline V gene (reference sequence). The CDR3 runs 16 residues. J gave up 8 bases and V 3 bases, and 12 bases lay outside the gene matches.

The chain carries TRBV21-1 and TRBJ2-7; the table gives TRBD2 as D, unverified against the DNA. TRBV21-1 is a pseudogene. This CDR3 spans 16 amino acids. In nucleotides, the CDR3 is TGTGCCAGCAGCAACTTAGCGGTGGGGCTCTCCTACGAGCAGTACTTC. The encoded protein is CASSNLAVGLSYEQYF.

This chain joins TRBV11-2 and TRBJ1-1; D is possibly TRBD1 (6 bases). This CDR3 contains 17 residues. The germline V gene has CDR1 SGHAT and CDR2 FQNNGV. The V gene lost 6 bases and the J gene lost 0 bases, with 20 bases spanning the gap. The CDR3 spells CASRSTGIWGLNTEAFF. CDR3 nucleotide sequence: TGTGCCAGCAGGTCGACAGGTATCTGGGGGTTGAACACTGAAGCTTTCTTT.

The chain is built from TRBV27 and TRBJ2-1; TRBD2 matches 11 bases. The CDR3 consists of 16 residues. V shed 1 base, J shed 9 bases, and the junction held 8 bases outside the gene matches. Germline CDR1 is MNHEY and CDR2 is SMNVEV (reference sequence). The CDR3 coding sequence is TGTGCCAGCAGTTTATTGTTAGCGGGAGGGCTTAGTGAGCAGTTCTTC. As protein: CASSLLLAGGLSEQFF.

This chain uses TRBV11-2 with TRBJ2-1; D may be TRBD1 (5 bases). Germline loops: CDR1 SGHAT, CDR2 FQNNGV. V was shortened by 2 bases and J by 5 bases, with 10 bases between the two germline ends. The CDR3 is 14 amino acids. CDR3 in amino acids: CASSLSGFDNEQFF. CDR3 DNA: TGTGCCAGCAGCTTATCAGGGTTCGACAATGAGCAGTTCTTC.

V usage is TRBV4-3 and J usage is TRBJ2-7, with TRBD2 identical over 13 bases. Germline CDR1 and CDR2: LGHNA and YSLEER. This CDR3 spans 17 amino acids. V was clipped by 0 bases and J by 0 bases; unmatched bases: 2. CDR3 region: CASSQDRTSGSSYEQYF. DNA of the CDR3: TGCGCCAGCAGCCAAGACAGGACTAGCGGGAGCTCCTACGAGCAGTACTTC.

The chain combines TRBV19 with TRBJ1-1; unclear D gene. The CDR3 spans 13 residues. V lost 7 bases, J lost 0 bases, and 9 bases lay in between. The germline V gene has CDR1 LNHDA and CDR2 SQIVND (reference sequence). The CDR3 loop is CASKVYLNTEAFF. CDR3 DNA: TGTGCCAGTAAAGTCTATTTGAACACTGAAGCTTTCTTT.

V usage is TRBV5-5 and J usage is TRBJ2-3, with 7 nucleotides matching TRBD2. Germline V lookup: CDR1 SGHKS, CDR2 YYEKEE (reference sequence). Trimming at V came to 2 bases and at J to 6 bases, leaving 3 bases not matched to a gene. The CDR3 extends over 13 amino acids. CDR3 in amino acids: CASSFREGDTQYF. The CDR3 DNA reads TGTGCCAGCAGCTTCAGGGAGGGGGATACGCAGTATTTT.

The rearrangement joins TRBV28 to TRBJ2-4; tentative D call: TRBD2 (6 bases). The CDR3 covers 17 residues. V lost 5 bases and J 0 bases, leaving 17 bases between the germline ends. The germline V gene has CDR1 MDHEN and CDR2 SYDVKM. For the CDR3, the DNA is TGTGCCAGCAGTCACAACTTAGCGGCTCTAGCCAAAAACATTCAGTACTTC. Residues: CASSHNLAALAKNIQYF.

The chain is built from TRBV5-4 and TRBJ1-1; the D is unclear. The CDR3 is 15 amino acids. The germline V gene has CDR1 SGHNT and CDR2 YYREEE (reference sequence). The V end lost 0 bases, the J end lost 0 bases, and 9 bases lay between the germline ends. The CDR3 reads CASSLDGDMNTEAFF. The CDR3 DNA follows: TGTGCCAGCAGCTTGGACGGAGATATGAACACTGAAGCTTTCTTT. The full variable domain, rest sourced from reference TRBV5-4 and TRBJ1-1, is ETGVTQSPTHLIKTRGQQVTLRCSSQSGHNTVSWYQQALGQGPQFIFQYYREEENGRGNFPPRFSGLQFPNYSSELNVNALELDDSALYLCASSLDGDMNTEAFFGQGTRLTVV.

This chain uses TRBV15 with TRBJ2-1; 7 nucleotides align to TRBD2. CDR3 size: 13 residues. The trim removed 7 bases at V and 1 base at J, leaving 1 base unmatched. Germline CDR1 is LNHNV and CDR2 is YYDKDF (reference sequence). The CDR3 bases are TGTGCCACCACCGGGGGGTCCTACAATGAGCAGTTCTTC. It translates to CATTGGSYNEQFF.

The chain couples TRBV30 to TRBJ2-5; 9 nucleotides agree with TRBD2. The CDR3 loop spans 14 amino acids. The V gene's germline CDR1 is GTSNPN and CDR2 SVGIG (reference sequence). After removal of 3 bases from V and 1 base from J, the junction contained 3 bases not matched to a gene. CDR3 sequence reads: CAWRGGGVQETQYF. The CDR3 nucleotides are TGTGCCTGGAGGGGCGGGGGGGTCCAAGAGACCCAGTACTTC.

The chain uses TRBV25-1 and TRBJ2-5, with D hard to call. The V gene's germline CDR1 is MGHDK and CDR2 SYGVNS. The V and J ends lost 4 bases and 7 bases respectively, with 7 bases between them. The CDR3 totals 11 residues. CDR3 sequence: CASSAPGTQYF. The CDR3 DNA sequence: TGTGCCAGCAGTGCCCCAGGGACCCAGTACTTC.